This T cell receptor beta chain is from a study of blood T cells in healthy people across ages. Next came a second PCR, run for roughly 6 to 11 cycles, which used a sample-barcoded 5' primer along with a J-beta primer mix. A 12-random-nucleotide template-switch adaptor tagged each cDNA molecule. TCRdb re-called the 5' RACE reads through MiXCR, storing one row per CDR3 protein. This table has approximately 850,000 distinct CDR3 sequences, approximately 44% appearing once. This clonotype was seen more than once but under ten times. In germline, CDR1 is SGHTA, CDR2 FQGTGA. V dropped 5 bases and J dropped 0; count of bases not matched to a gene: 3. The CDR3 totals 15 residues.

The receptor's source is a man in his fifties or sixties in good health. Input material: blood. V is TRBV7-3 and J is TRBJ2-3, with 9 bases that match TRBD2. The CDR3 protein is CASSPSGASTDTQYF. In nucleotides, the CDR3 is TGTGCCAGCAGCCCTAGCGGGGCTAGCACAGATACGCAGTATTTT.